The 18 T cell receptor beta chains given below trace back to one sample, sequenced in a study of CD4 T cells in relation to SARS-CoV-2 and coronaviruses. The unexposed donors gave CD4+ T cells in about 2010-2019, prior to COVID-19. Profiling relied on immunoSEQ multiplex PCR, and the TCRdb table lists in-frame clones only, not all of them. The data hold about 64,000 clones, with about 94% observed a single time. Sequenced material: naive CD4+ T cells from PBMCs. Subset of the sample: naive CD4+ T cells isolated by negative enrichment. These receptors were collected from a human donor in good health.

The chain employs TRBV18 and TRBJ1-2; the D gene is possibly TRBD1 (5 bases). The V end lost 1 base, the J end lost 6 bases, and 9 bases lay between the germline ends. The CDR3 has 13 amino acids. Germline CDR1 and CDR2: KGHSH and LQKENI. The CDR3 is CASSPQGGDGYTF. CDR3 DNA: TGTGCCAGCTCACCACAAGGAGGGGATGGCTACACCTTC.

CDR3 sequence reads: CASSLSRMGNQPQHF. In nucleotides, the CDR3 is TGTGCCAGCAGTTTATCAAGGATGGGGAATCAGCCCCAGCATTTT. The chain recombines TRBV27 with TRBJ1-5; D call uncertain. Germline assignment: CDR1 MNHEY and CDR2 SMNVEV (reference sequence). CDR3 size: 15 residues. Deletions cut 0 bases from V and 4 bases from J, with 10 bases between.

The chain recombines TRBV2 with TRBJ2-4; D unresolved. Germline assignment: CDR1 SNHLY and CDR2 FYNNEI. The CDR3 consists of 16 residues. V was pared by 5 bases and J by 0 bases, with 14 bases between. CDR3 DNA sequence: TGTGCCAGCAGTCGCCGCAATATGCTAGCCAAAAACATTCAGTACTTC. Amino acid sequence: CASSRRNMLAKNIQYF.

This clone appeared a single time. The chain couples TRBV5-1 to TRBJ1-1; D unclear. CDR1 is SGHRS, CDR2 YFSETQ, per germline. V was pared by 2 bases and J by 1 base, with 9 bases between. This CDR3 is built from 14 residues. This chain's CDR3 is CASSFGRQNTEAFF. The CDR3 coding sequence is TGCGCCAGCAGCTTTGGCAGACAGAACACTGAAGCTTTCTTT.

The CDR3 sequence: CASSRGGTDFSYEQYF. The CDR3, as DNA: TGTGCCAGCAGTAGGGGTGGGACAGATTTTTCCTACGAGCAGTACTTC. The rearrangement joins TRBV27 to TRBJ2-7; 7 bases align to TRBD1. Germline lookup yields CDR1 MNHEY and CDR2 SMNVEV (reference sequence). Trimming took 5 bases from V and 1 from J; bases not matched to a gene: 11. The CDR3 consists of 16 residues.

The J gene is TRBJ2-2, the V gene TRBV28; D unclear. The CDR3 is 14 residues long. Trimming removed 5 bases from V and 2 bases from J, with 9 bases in between. Germline CDR1 is MDHEN and CDR2 is SYDVKM. Here the CDR3 reads CASSTRFNTGELFF. The CDR3 DNA reads TGTGCCAGCAGTACCAGGTTCAACACCGGGGAGCTGTTTTTT.

This sequence joins TRBV12-3 or TRBV12-4 and TRBJ2-3; D is ambiguous. Trimming took 1 base from V and 6 from J, leaving 5 bases between them. The CDR3 is 12 amino acids. The CDR3 bases are TGTGCCAGCAGTTTAGTGCGGGATACGCAGTATTTT. This codes for CASSLVRDTQYF.

The chain employs TRBV5-4 and TRBJ2-5, with TRBD1 as a possible D gene (6 bases). V was pared by 1 base and J by 4 bases, with 14 bases between. This CDR3 contains 15 residues. CDR1 and CDR2 from the germline V gene are SGHNT and YYREEE (reference sequence). The CDR3 region is CASSLSGAQGETQYF. CDR3 nucleotides: TGTGCCAGCAGCTTGTCAGGGGCCCAAGGAGAGACCCAGTACTTC.

The rearrangement links TRBV4-1 to TRBJ2-2; D gene ambiguous. V lost 5 bases and J 1 base, leaving 17 bases between the germline ends. Germline V lookup: CDR1 MGHRA, CDR2 YSYEKL. This CDR3 has 17 amino acids. The CDR3 nucleotides are TGCGCCAGCAGCTCCTACCGGCGGACCTTGAACACCGGGGAGCTGTTTTTT. Translating gives CASSSYRRTLNTGELFF.

This chain joins TRBV28 and TRBJ2-1; 9 bases are a match to TRBD2. Germline CDR1 reads MDHEN; CDR2 reads SYDVKM. The CDR3 covers 17 residues. Germline trimming cut 3 bases from V and 5 bases from J; bases unmatched to any gene: 11. CDR3 bases: TGTGCCAGCAGTTTCCCTTGGCGGGAGGGCCGTAACAATGAGCAGTTCTTC. Its protein product is CASSFPWREGRNNEQFF.

This chain's CDR3 is CASRMTTTNEKLFF. CDR3 nucleotide sequence: TGTGCCAGCAGGATGACAACAACTAATGAAAAACTGTTTTTT. The chain links TRBV2 to TRBJ1-4; D ambiguous. CDR3 length equals 14 residues. Germline V gives CDR1 SNHLY, CDR2 FYNNEI. V was pared by 6 bases and J by 0 bases, with 8 bases between.

The rearrangement links TRBV29-1 to TRBJ2-1; unclear D gene. Trimming cost V 5 bases and J 6 bases, with 17 bases left between them. CDR1 and CDR2 from the germline V gene are SQVTM and ANQGSEA. This CDR3 contains 14 residues. The CDR3 DNA is TGCAGCGTTCTCCTGAGACAACGGCTCAATGAGCAGTTCTTC. Protein sequence: CSVLLRQRLNEQFF.

This chain connects TRBV5-1 to TRBJ2-5; TRBD2 might be the D (6 bases). The CDR3 totals 14 residues. V gave up 3 bases and J gave up 1 base, with 10 bases separating them. The germline V gene has CDR1 SGHRS and CDR2 YFSETQ. CDR3 DNA: TGCGCCAGCAGCTCGACCGGGGGCCAAGAGACCCAGTACTTC. The encoded protein is CASSSTGGQETQYF.

The chain joins TRBV28 to TRBJ2-5, with 7 positions matching TRBD2. The germline V gene encodes CDR1 MDHEN and CDR2 SYDVKM. With V trimmed by 6 bases and J by 12 bases, 10 bases remained unmatched. The CDR3 covers 12 residues. This chain's CDR3 is CASSPGGTKKYF. The CDR3 DNA reads as TGTGCCAGCAGCCCAGGTGGGACTAAGAAGTACTTC.

The chain links TRBV7-2 to TRBJ2-1; D possibly matches TRBD1 or TRBD2 (5 bases each). Germline CDR1 reads SGHTA; CDR2 reads FQGNSA. Trimming shortened V by 5 bases and J by 5 bases, and 16 bases separated the two germline ends. There are 15 residues in the CDR3. The CDR3 sequence: CASSKPGTRNNEQFF. CDR3 DNA: TGTGCCAGCAGCAAACCCGGGACCAGAAACAATGAGCAGTTCTTC.

This chain links TRBV5-6 with TRBJ1-4; no clear D gene. The germline V and J ends were trimmed by 0 bases and 2 bases, with 17 bases remaining between them. The CDR3 loop spans 18 amino acids. In germline, CDR1 is SGHDT, CDR2 YYEEEE. CDR3 residues: CASSLVGGRQSTNEKLFF. As DNA, the CDR3 is TGTGCCAGCAGCTTGGTGGGTGGCCGGCAGTCGACTAATGAAAAACTGTTTTTT.

The J gene is TRBJ2-4, the V gene TRBV25-1; TRBD1 is a possible D gene (6 bases). Germline V gene sequence: CDR1 MGHDK, CDR2 SYGVNS. Between the trimmed V and J ends, which lost 4 bases and 9 bases, there was a span of 13 bases. CDR3 length: 13 amino acids. The CDR3 loop is CASSVGGPSIQYF. The CDR3 bases are TGTGCCAGCAGTGTAGGGGGTCCAAGCATTCAGTACTTC.

The CDR3 loop reads CASSSPGTANYGYTF. DNA of the CDR3: TGTGCCAGCAGTTCCCCTGGGACAGCGAACTATGGCTACACCTTC. The chain uses TRBV28 and TRBJ1-2, with TRBD1 matching 7 bases. V was pared by 4 bases and J by 2 bases, with 7 bases of the junction left unmatched. The CDR3 contains 15 residues. The germline CDR1 and CDR2 sequences are MDHEN and SYDVKM.